This T cell receptor (beta chain) is from a study of CD8 T cells in ankylosing spondylitis. Details on this clonotype: Its antigen is as yet unknown.

A quantitative 5'-RACE method, one with molecular barcodes, was used to make TCR beta libraries. Each CDR3 protein is one row after TCRdb ran MiXCR on the 5' RACE reads. Of around 250,000 distinct CDR3 sequences in the sample, approximately 30% were seen once. Findings of the study overall: It appeared that ankylosing spondylitis blood was characterized by a TCR beta motif of eight highly homologous variants. Disease-linked clones proved CD8+ and comparatively uncommon in peripheral blood. Matched ankylosing spondylitis synovial fluid reportedly contained a significantly enriched population of disease-linked clones.

This clonotype was obtained from a male donor with ankylosing spondylitis or in good health (not recorded which). What was sequenced was blood, either unsorted or a sorted T cell fraction (not recorded which).

CDR3 region: CASSLVPGLRFYNEQFF. The CDR3 nucleotides read TGTGCCAGCAGCCTAGTTCCGGGACTAAGATTCTACAATGAGCAGTTCTTC. V gene TRBV6-1 combines with J gene TRBJ2-1; 7 bases are shared with TRBD2. This CDR3 comprises 17 residues. V trimming: 6 bases; J trimming: 3 bases; junction bases outside the gene matches: 14. CDR1 and CDR2 (germline): MNHNS, SASEGT.